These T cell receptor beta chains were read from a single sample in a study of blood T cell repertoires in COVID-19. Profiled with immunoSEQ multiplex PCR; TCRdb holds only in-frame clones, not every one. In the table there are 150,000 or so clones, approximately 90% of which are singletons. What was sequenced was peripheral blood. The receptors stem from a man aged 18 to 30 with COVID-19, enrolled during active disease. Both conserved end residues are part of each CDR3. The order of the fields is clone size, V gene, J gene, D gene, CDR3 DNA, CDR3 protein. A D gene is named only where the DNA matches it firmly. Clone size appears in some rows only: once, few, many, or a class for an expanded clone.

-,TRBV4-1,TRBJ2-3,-,TGCGCCAGCAGCCAAGATCCACGGACAGGGGGTCTAGCGGGATCCCCAGATACGCAGTATTTT,CASSQDPRTGGLAGSPDTQYF
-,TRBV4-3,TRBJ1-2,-,TGCGCCAGCAGCCAAGATCTTTCGGGAGGCTACACCTTC,CASSQDLSGGYTF
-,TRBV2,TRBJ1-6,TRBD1,TGTGCCAGCAGAGGGGACAGTGACTCACCCCTCCACTTT,CASRGDSDSPLHF
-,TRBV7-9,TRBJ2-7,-,TGTGCCAGCAGCCCCTCTTTAGCTTTCCGGGGTACGAGAGAGCAGTACTTC,CASSPSLAFRGTREQYF
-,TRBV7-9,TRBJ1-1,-,TGTGCCAGCAGCCCCGGAGGTCCCTTTGGAGCTTTCTTT,CASSPGGPFGAFF
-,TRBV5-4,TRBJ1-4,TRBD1,TGTGCCAGCAGCTTGGAGGGACAGGGGAGGAAAAAACTGCTTTTT,CASSLEGQGRKKLLF
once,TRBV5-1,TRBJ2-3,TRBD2,TGCGCCAGCAGCCTTTCCGGGACTACCACAGATACGCAGTATTTT,CASSLSGTTTDTQYF
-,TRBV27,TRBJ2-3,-,TGTGCCAGCAGTTTATGGGCATCCAGAGATACGCAGTATTTT,CASSLWASRDTQYF
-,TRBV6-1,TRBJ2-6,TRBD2,TGTGCCAGCAGTGGTATAGCGGGAGGGTCTGGGGCCAACGTCCTGACTTTC,CASSGIAGGSGANVLTF
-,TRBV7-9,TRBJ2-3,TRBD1,TGTGCCAGCAGCCCTCCGACAGGGGGCGCATCGGATACGCAGTATTTT,CASSPPTGGASDTQYF
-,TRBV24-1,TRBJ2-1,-,TGTGCCACCAGTGAAACATTAAATCGAGGGAGGACCCACAATGAGCAGTTCTTC,CATSETLNRGRTHNEQFF
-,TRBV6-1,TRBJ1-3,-,TGTGCCAGCACAGTTACGACTCCTGGAAACACCATATATTTT,CASTVTTPGNTIYF
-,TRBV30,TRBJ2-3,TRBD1,TGTGCCTGGAGTGGCCGGGACAGGGGGCGGAGAGATACGCAGTATTTT,CAWSGRDRGRRDTQYF
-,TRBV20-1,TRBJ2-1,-,TGCAGTGCAGAACAGGGACCATCGCAGTTCTTC,CSAEQGPSQFF
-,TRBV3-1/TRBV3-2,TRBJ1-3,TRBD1,TGTGCCAGCAGCTTCGGCGGGACAGGGGACCTGTACACCATATATTTT,CASSFGGTGDLYTIYF
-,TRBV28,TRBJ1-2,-,TGTGCCAGCAGTTCGGCGGGCCCCGTTAACTATGGCTACACCTTC,CASSSAGPVNYGYTF
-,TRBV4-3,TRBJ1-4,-,TGCGCCAGCAGCCAACACAGGGAGACTAATGAAAAACTGCTTTTT,CASSQHRETNEKLLF
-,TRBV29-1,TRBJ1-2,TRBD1,TGCAGCGTTGAAGCGACAGGGACCGGCTACACCTTC,CSVEATGTGYTF
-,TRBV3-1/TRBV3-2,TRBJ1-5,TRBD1,TGTGCCAGCAGCACAACTGACAGGGTCGGGCAGCCCCAGCATTTT,CASSTTDRVGQPQHF
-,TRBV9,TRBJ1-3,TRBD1,TGTGCCAGCAGCTCGGGACAGGGTCTCTCTGGAAACACCATATATTTT,CASSSGQGLSGNTIYF
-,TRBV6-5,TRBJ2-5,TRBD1,TGTGCCAGCAGTAGGGACAGGCGAGATGGAGAGACCCAGTACTTC,CASSRDRRDGETQYF
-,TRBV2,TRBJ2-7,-,TGTGCCACCAATACCAGGGATAGCTCCTACGAGCAGTACTTC,CATNTRDSSYEQYF
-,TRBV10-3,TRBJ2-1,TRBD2,TGTGCCATCAGGGGACTAGCGACTAATGAGCAGTTCTTC,CAIRGLATNEQFF
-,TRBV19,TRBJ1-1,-,TGTGCCAGTAGTATAGTATCAGGTAGACCGAACACTGAAGCTTTCTTT,CASSIVSGRPNTEAFF
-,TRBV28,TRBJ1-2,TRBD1,TGTGCCAGCAGTTTACGGGGGGGACAGGGCCGAGGCTACACCTTC,CASSLRGGQGRGYTF
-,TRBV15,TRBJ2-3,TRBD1,TGTGCCACCAGCAGAGCGACAGGGGGCCAGACAGATACGCAGTATTTT,CATSRATGGQTDTQYF
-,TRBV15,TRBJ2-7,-,TGTGCCACCTCCGACAGGCTCTCCTACGAGCAGTACTTC,CATSDRLSYEQYF
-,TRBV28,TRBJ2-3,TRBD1,TGTGCCAGCAGTAAGGACAGGGGAGACACAGATACGCAGTATTTT,CASSKDRGDTDTQYF
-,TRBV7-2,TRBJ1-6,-,TGTGCCAGCAGCTTCGGACAGCGGAATTCACCCCTCCACTTT,CASSFGQRNSPLHF
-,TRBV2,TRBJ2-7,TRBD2,TGTGCCAGCAGTGACCCAGGACTAGCGGGAGGGCCTTACCTCGAGCAGTACTTC,CASSDPGLAGGPYLEQYF
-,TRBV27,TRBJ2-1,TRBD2,TGTGCCAGCAGTTCCCCCGGGACTATTGGCTGGGAGCAGTTCTTC,CASSSPGTIGWEQFF
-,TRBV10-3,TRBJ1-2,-,TGTGCCATCAGTGAGTCGGTGGGCAGCTATGGCTACACCTTC,CAISESVGSYGYTF
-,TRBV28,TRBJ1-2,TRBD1,TGTGCCAGCAGCCCGGGACAGGGGTACCATGGCTACACCTTC,CASSPGQGYHGYTF
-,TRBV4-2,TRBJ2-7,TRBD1,TGTGCCAGCAGCCAAGATCAGGGGGCCCACTACGAGCAGTACTTC,CASSQDQGAHYEQYF
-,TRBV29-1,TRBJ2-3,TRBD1,TGCAGCGTTCCCGGGACAGGGAGAGGGCCAGACACAGATACGCAGTATTTT,CSVPGTGRGPDTDTQYF
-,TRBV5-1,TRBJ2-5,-,TGCGCCAGCAGCCCGGCAGGGGAGACCCAGTACTTC,CASSPAGETQYF
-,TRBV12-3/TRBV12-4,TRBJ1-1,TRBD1,TGTGCCAGCAGGGGACAGGGGCGAACTGAAGCTTTCTTT,CASRGQGRTEAFF
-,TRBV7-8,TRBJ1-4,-,TGTGCCAGCAGCTTGTGGGGGGGGCGATCTGTCGACGATAATGAAAAACTGTTTTTT,CASSLWGGRSVDDNEKLFF
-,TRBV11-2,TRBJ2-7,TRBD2,TGTGCCAGCAGCCCGACTAAGCGGGAGGGCCTCTACGAGCAGTACTTC,CASSPTKREGLYEQYF
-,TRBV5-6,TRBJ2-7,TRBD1,TGTGCCAGCAGCTTGGTGACAGGGCTCGAGCAGTACTTC,CASSLVTGLEQYF
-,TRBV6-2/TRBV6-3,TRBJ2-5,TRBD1,TGTGCCAGCAGTGGCCGGGGGACAGGGTCCTACTTC,CASSGRGTGSYF
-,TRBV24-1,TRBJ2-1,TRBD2,TGTGCCACCAGTGATTTGGGCGGGAGGGCCTCTCATGAGCAGTTCTTC,CATSDLGGRASHEQFF
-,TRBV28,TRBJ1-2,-,TGTGCCAGCAGTACCGGACAGACTAACTATGGCTACACCTTC,CASSTGQTNYGYTF
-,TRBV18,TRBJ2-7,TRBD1,TGTGCCAGCTCACCAGGGACAGGGAGGAGCGAGCAGTACTTC,CASSPGTGRSEQYF
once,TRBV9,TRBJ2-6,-,TGTGCCAGCAGCAGAGTCGGCGTCCTGACTTTC,CASSRVGVLTF
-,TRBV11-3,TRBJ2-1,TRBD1,TGTGCCAGCAGTTTTTCCGTCGGGACAGGGTACAATGAGCAGTTCTTC,CASSFSVGTGYNEQFF